The clone carrying this T cell receptor beta chain was picked up one time. TRB was amplified from about 250-500 ng of blood genomic DNA. The J segment lost 7 bases and the V segment lost 6 bases, leaving 8 bases of the junction unmatched. The CDR3 contains 15 residues. CDR1 is ENHRY and CDR2 is SYGVKD in the germline V gene. BIOMED2 TRB-A/B primer pools were used in multiplex TRB PCR. Using its own MiXCR run on the multiplex PCR reads, TCRdb lists one record per CDR3 protein. The sample lists 20,000 or so distinct CDR3 sequences, over 30% seen once, with 16% in the top ten. These data belong to a study of T and B cells in COVID-19 patients.

The genes are TRBV10-3 and TRBJ2-1; 11 nucleotides line up with TRBD2. Sequencing used blood. This TCR came from a human donor with active COVID-19. The CDR3 region has the DNA TGTGCCATCAGGGACCTAGCGGGGGGTGAGAATGAGCAGTTCTTC. Amino acids: CAIRDLAGGENEQFF.